This TCR beta chain is drawn from a study of TIL therapy for anti-PD-1-resistant metastatic lung cancer. Study in general: Most patients had lung adenocarcinoma. By whole-exome sequencing, median non-synonymous tumor mutation burden was over 1.2 mutations per megabase.

CDR3 size: 12 residues. Germline V lookup: CDR1 GTSNPN, CDR2 SVGIG (reference sequence). V dropped 3 bases and J dropped 8 bases, with 13 bases sitting between them. Time point denoted: pre-treatment sample, taken before nivolumab and TIL therapy. This was the immunoSEQ v3 assay. Here immunoSEQ multiplex PCR was the method, and the copy in TCRdb shows in-frame clones only, minus some. The table includes approximately 15,000 clones, around 88% detected once. The sample in question was blood, obtained at baseline. J is TRBJ1-2 and V is TRBV30; D gene unclear. The receptor was derived from a person between 25 and 80 years old with non-small cell lung cancer. CDR3 DNA sequence: TGTGCCTGGAGCCGAGGGTCGGCGGGCTACACCTTC. Translating it yields CAWSRGSAGYTF.